These T cell receptor beta chains were read from a single sample in a study of blood T cell repertoires in COVID-19. The method was immunoSEQ multiplex PCR; TCRdb's version includes in-frame clones alone and lacks a portion of them. Here the sample spans around 40,000 clones, 75% to 90% being singletons. What was sequenced was peripheral blood. These receptors were obtained from a man aged 50 to 59 with active COVID-19. Both conserved end residues are part of each CDR3. D genes are given only for firm matches. Part of the rows lack a size; the others show once, few, many or a class for expanded clones.

clone_size d_call j_call v_call cdr3_nt cdr3_aa
once TRBD2 TRBJ2-7 TRBV18 TGTGCCAGCTCACCAGCTAGCGGGGCCTCCTACGAGCAGTACTTC CASSPASGASYEQYF
NA NA TRBJ1-5 TRBV10-3 TGTGCCATCAGGGAACAGGGTAATCAGCCCCAGCATTTT CAIREQGNQPQHF
few NA TRBJ2-3 TRBV7-6 TGTGCCAGCAGCTTAGCGGGAGAGCGAGATACGCAGTATTTT CASSLAGERDTQYF
NA TRBD2 TRBJ2-1 TRBV9 TGTGCCAGCAGCGTAGTACTAGCGGATTACAATGAGCAGTTCTTC CASSVVLADYNEQFF
NA NA TRBJ2-2 TRBV6-5 TGTGCCAGCGCGAGCCAGGGGACAAACACCGGGGAGCTGTTTTTT CASASQGTNTGELFF
NA TRBD1 TRBJ1-4 TRBV6-1 TGTGCCAGCAGTGAAGCCGGGAGGGGGCGAGGTGAAAAACTGTTTTTT CASSEAGRGRGEKLFF
NA TRBD1 TRBJ1-2 TRBV3-1/TRBV3-2 TGTGCCAGCAGCCGTCCCCATCAGGGGGACTATGGCTACACCTTC CASSRPHQGDYGYTF
NA NA TRBJ1-2 TRBV7-2 TGTGCCAGCACCCCTGTGGGGGGGCAAAGTGGCTACACCTTC CASTPVGGQSGYTF
NA TRBD1 TRBJ1-5 TRBV7-9 TGTGCCAGCAGCTTAGGGGACAGTGGCAATCAGCCCCAGCATTTT CASSLGDSGNQPQHF
NA NA TRBJ1-1 TRBV6-2/TRBV6-3 TGTGCCAGCAGTCGTAGTGCAATGAACACTGAAGCTTTCTTT CASSRSAMNTEAFF
NA TRBD2 TRBJ2-7 TRBV27 TGTGCCAGCAGTTTCGCTAGCGGATACGAGCAGTACTTC CASSFASGYEQYF
NA NA TRBJ2-7 TRBV5-6 TGTGCCAGCAGCTTAGGTACGGGTCTAGAGCAGTACTTC CASSLGTGLEQYF
NA TRBD1 TRBJ1-6 TRBV18 TGTGCCAGCTCACTGGGACAGGGTAATTCACCCCTCCACTTT CASSLGQGNSPLHF
NA NA TRBJ2-7 TRBV12-3/TRBV12-4 TGTGCCAGCAGGCGACAGGTGGGCGAGCAGTACTTC CASRRQVGEQYF
NA NA TRBJ2-7 TRBV6-5 TGTGCCACCGGGATCCCCTACGAGCAGTACTTC CATGIPYEQYF
NA NA TRBJ2-6 TRBV14 TGTGCCAGCAGCCCAGTCCGTGGGGCCAACGTCCTGACTTTC CASSPVRGANVLTF
NA NA TRBJ1-5 TRBV6-5 TGTGCCAGCAGTTTGGGGCTGCGCCGAGGACAGCCCCAGCATTTT CASSLGLRRGQPQHF
NA NA TRBJ1-1 TRBV7-9 TGTGCCAGCAGCTTAGGCGCTTATAACGCTGAAGCTTTCTTT CASSLGAYNAEAFF
few NA TRBJ1-1 TRBV7-8 TGTGCCAGCAGCCCGACAGGACGGAGAATGGATTACACTGAAGCTTTCTTT CASSPTGRRMDYTEAFF
NA TRBD2 TRBJ2-1 TRBV11-2 TGTGCCAGCAGCACCCAACGGGAGGGACGCTCCTACAATGAGCAGTTCTTC CASSTQREGRSYNEQFF
NA NA TRBJ1-4 TRBV11-2 TGTGCCAGCAGCCTCAGGGTAACTAATGGAAAACTGTTTTTT CASSLRVTNGKLFF
NA NA TRBJ2-3 TRBV5-1 TGCGCCAGCAGCCCACGGGACTCGATGAATACGCAGTATTTT CASSPRDSMNTQYF